This TCR beta chain is drawn from a study of shared T cell receptors in the human thymus. V lost 4 bases and J 0 bases, leaving 9 bases between the germline ends. Germline assignment: CDR1 SNHLY and CDR2 FYNNEI. The CDR3 contains 14 residues. The method was immunoSEQ multiplex PCR; TCRdb's version includes in-frame clones alone and lacks a portion of them. The table includes 500,000 to 550,000 clones, more than 75% detected once. A further study also used this sample, focusing on human thymus T cells. As that report states: Resections that were taken during corrective heart surgery supplied the thymus tissue. Highly overlapping thymic repertoires among unrelated individuals were reported in related research.

The gene calls are TRBV2 and TRBJ1-2; perhaps TRBD1 as D (5 bases). The sequence was obtained from a boy in the first two years of life with a congenital heart defect. The sequenced sample was thymocytes. The CDR3 sequence is CASSGTPANYGYTF. As DNA, the CDR3 is TGTGCCAGCAGTGGGACACCCGCTAACTATGGCTACACCTTC.